These 9 T cell receptor beta chains share one sample of origin, sequenced in a study of blood T cell repertoires in COVID-19. Generated by immunoSEQ multiplex PCR, the TCRdb table keeps only in-frame clones and is missing some. The profile covers approximately 17,000 clones, with roughly 85% appearing a single time and 49% taken by the ten largest. The sequencing sample was made of peripheral blood. These receptors were collected from a human donor in a cohort sampled during active COVID-19.

This sequence joins TRBV10-1 and TRBJ1-5, with D possibly being TRBD1 (6 bases). Trimming removed 7 bases at V and 5 bases at J, with 15 bases between. The CDR3 loop spans 14 amino acids. CDR1 and CDR2 (germline): WNHNN, SYGVQD (reference sequence). Here the CDR3 DNA reads TGCGCCAGCAACCTCCGGGACACTTATCAGCCCCAGCATTTT. It is translated as CASNLRDTYQPQHF.

The chain couples TRBV6-5 to TRBJ1-6; D might be TRBD1 (6 bases). CDR1 is MNHEY and CDR2 is SVGAGI in the germline V gene. The CDR3 is 15 residues long. Trimming stripped 0 bases from V and 7 bases from J, with 10 bases between. The CDR3 here is CASSYSRTANSPLHF. The DNA of the CDR3 is TGTGCCAGCAGTTACTCTCGGACAGCAAATTCACCCCTCCACTTT.

The V gene is TRBV5-6, the J gene TRBJ1-5; D might be TRBD1 (6 bases). The CDR3 totals 16 residues. Trimming shortened V by 4 bases and J by 2 bases, and 16 bases separated the two germline ends. Germline V gene lookup returns CDR1 SGHDT and CDR2 YYEEEE. The CDR3 is CASSDRTDPGNQPQHF. CDR3 in DNA: TGTGCCAGCAGCGATCGGACAGACCCGGGCAATCAGCCCCAGCATTTT.

The genes are TRBV4-3 and TRBJ2-3, with TRBD2 matching over 11 bases. Germline trimming cut 4 bases from V and 2 bases from J; bases unmatched to any gene: 5. The CDR3 totals 16 residues. Germline CDR1 is LGHNA and CDR2 is YSLEER. CDR3 sequence reads: CASSPLAGGLTDTQYF. CDR3 nucleotide sequence: TGCGCCAGCAGCCCCCTAGCGGGGGGCCTCACAGATACGCAGTATTTT.

The CDR3 is CASSSHDRPSRAFF. The CDR3 coding sequence is TGTGCCAGCAGTTCTCACGACAGACCCTCCCGAGCTTTCTTT. The V gene is TRBV27, the J gene TRBJ1-1; possible D gene TRBD1, 5 bases. This CDR3 has 14 amino acids. V was cut by 4 bases and J by 10 bases, with 19 bases left in between. Germline CDR1 is MNHEY and CDR2 is SMNVEV (reference sequence).

The rearrangement links TRBV28 to TRBJ1-1, with a weak D call TRBD1 (5 bases). The CDR3 has 14 amino acids. From germline, CDR1 is MDHEN and CDR2 SYDVKM. With 0 bases removed from V and 2 bases from J, the gap between germline ends came to 7 bases. The CDR3 here is CASSLWGGNTEAFF. The CDR3 DNA follows: TGTGCCAGCAGTTTATGGGGGGGTAACACTGAAGCTTTCTTT.

The rearrangement uses TRBV5-5 and TRBJ2-1, with 9 bases identical to TRBD2. Germline trimming cut 2 bases from V and 0 bases from J; bases unmatched to any gene: 9. This CDR3 has 18 residues. Looked up from germline, CDR1 is SGHKS and CDR2 is YYEKEE (reference sequence). CDR3 region: CASSFFPGLASSYNEQFF. The CDR3 region has the DNA TGTGCCAGCAGCTTCTTTCCTGGACTAGCGAGCTCCTACAATGAGCAGTTCTTC.

The genes are TRBV9 and TRBJ2-5; TRBD2 matches 13 bases. Unmatched junction bases numbered 4, after V lost 0 bases and J lost 2 bases. Germline V CDR1 and CDR2: SGDLS, YYNGEE. This CDR3 is built from 17 residues. The CDR3 bases are TGTGCCAGCAGCGTAGGGACTAGCGGGGGTAATCAAGAGACCCAGTACTTC. As protein: CASSVGTSGGNQETQYF.

The chain employs TRBV6-6 and TRBJ1-5; 7 bases are shared with TRBD1. CDR1 MNHNY and CDR2 SVGAGI come from the germline V gene (reference sequence). CDR3 size: 14 residues. V gave up 7 bases and J gave up 5 bases; unmatched junction bases: 8. The CDR3 DNA sequence: TGTGCCAGCACCCCCAGACAGGGAGATCAGCCCCAGCATTTT. Its protein product is CASTPRQGDQPQHF.